The source of this T cell receptor (beta chain) is a study of blood T cells in healthy people across ages. Study results and limitations: The unknown donor CMV status may have confounded expanded clonotype changes.

Comment on this clonotype: Its target is not known. Mismatch with germline at one junction end may stem from a read error.

The CDR3 consists of 12 residues. It was ten milliliters of peripheral blood that were drawn from each donor. The second PCR ran roughly 6 to 11 cycles with a sample-barcoded 5' primer and J-beta primers. TCRdb used MiXCR to reprocess the 5' RACE reads, holding one entry per CDR3 protein. This sample has approximately 1.5 million distinct CDR3 sequences, with about 45% found just once. The TCR was taken from a woman aged 18-29 years in good health. V and J are TRBV12-3 or TRBV12-4 and TRBJ1-2; no clear D. Material: blood. CDR3 sequence: CAGSQHVYGYTF. CDR3 sequence (DNA): TGTGCCGGCAGTCAACATGTCTATGGCTACACCTTC.